This TCR beta chain was sequenced during a study of CD8 T cells in ankylosing spondylitis. General observations from the study: Disease-associated clones were reportedly significantly overrepresented in matched ankylosing spondylitis synovial fluid. Prior literature has documented some motif variants in synovial fluid and blood from reactive arthritis. Roughly eight highly homologous variants made up a TCR beta motif that seemed to typify ankylosing spondylitis blood. Clones linked to the disease showed a CD8+ phenotype. They occurred at relatively low frequencies in peripheral blood.

V dropped 4 bases and J dropped 0 bases, with 15 bases sitting between them. The germline CDR1 and CDR2 sequences are LGHNA and YSLEER. This CDR3 is 16 amino acids long. 5'-RACE, quantitative and with molecular barcodes, yielded the TCR beta libraries. Each CDR3 protein is one row after TCRdb ran MiXCR on the 5' RACE reads. Of 100,000 to 150,000 distinct CDR3 sequences listed, roughly a sixth were seen once; the top ten hold roughly 30%. Note on this clonotype: Its antigen is still unknown.

The chain has TRBV4-3 and TRBJ1-1; D unclear. The TCR comes from a male donor with ankylosing spondylitis. Sequencing input: blood, either unsorted or a sorted T cell fraction (not recorded which). CDR3 nucleotide sequence: TGCGCCAGCAGCCCGTCTTTGAGCGGAATGAACACTGAAGCTTTCTTT. It is translated as CASSPSLSGMNTEAFF.